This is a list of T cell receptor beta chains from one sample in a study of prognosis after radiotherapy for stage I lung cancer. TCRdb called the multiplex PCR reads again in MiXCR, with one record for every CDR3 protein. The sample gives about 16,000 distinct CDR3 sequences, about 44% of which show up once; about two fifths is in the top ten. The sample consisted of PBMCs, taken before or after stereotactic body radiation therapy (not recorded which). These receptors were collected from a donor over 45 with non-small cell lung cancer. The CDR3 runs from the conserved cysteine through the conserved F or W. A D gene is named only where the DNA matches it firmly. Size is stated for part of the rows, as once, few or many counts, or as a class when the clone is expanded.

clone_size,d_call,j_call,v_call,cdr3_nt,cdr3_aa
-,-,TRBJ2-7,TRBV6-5,TGTGCCAGCAGTTCTGCCCGGGCCAGATCGTACTTC,CASSSARARSYF
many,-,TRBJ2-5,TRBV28,TGTGCCAGCAATGGCGGCATTTACCAAGAGACCCAGTACTTC,CASNGGIYQETQYF
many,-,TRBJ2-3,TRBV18,TGTGCCAGCTCACCACTGAACGGCGTCACAGATACGCAGTATTTT,CASSPLNGVTDTQYF
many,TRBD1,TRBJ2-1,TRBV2,TGTGCCAGCAGAGGGGGGACAGGGGGCCATGAGCAGTTCTTC,CASRGGTGGHEQFF
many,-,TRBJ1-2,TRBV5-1,TGCGCCAGCAGCTTGGCGGACTATGGCTACACCTTC,CASSLADYGYTF
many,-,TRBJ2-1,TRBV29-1,TGCAGTGTGGGTCCATCCTACAATGAGCAGTTCTTC,CSVGPSYNEQFF
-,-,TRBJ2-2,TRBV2,TGTGCCAGCAGTGTATCTCGAGGGTACAGGGAGATCACCGTGGAGCTGTTTTTT,CASSVSRGYREITVELFF
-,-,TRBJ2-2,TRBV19,TGTGCCAGTAGTTCGGATGTCCGGGAGCTGTTTTTT,CASSSDVRELFF
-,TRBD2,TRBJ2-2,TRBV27,TGTGCCAGCAGCCTTTCTAGCGGGACCGCGAACACCGGGGAGCTGTTTTTT,CASSLSSGTANTGELFF
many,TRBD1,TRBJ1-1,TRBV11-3,TGTGCCAGCAGCTTAGGACAGGGACTATTGAACACTGAAGCTTTCTTT,CASSLGQGLLNTEAFF
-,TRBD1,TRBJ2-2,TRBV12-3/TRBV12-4,TGTGCCATCAATTTATGGGGACAGGGTCGGACCGGGGAGCTGTTTTTT,CAINLWGQGRTGELFF
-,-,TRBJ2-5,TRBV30,TGTGCCTGGAACAAGGGTCAAGAGACCCAGTACTTC,CAWNKGQETQYF
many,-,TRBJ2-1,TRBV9,TGTGCCAGCAGCCCCCAGTTAGCGGATACCTACAATGAGCAGTTCTTC,CASSPQLADTYNEQFF
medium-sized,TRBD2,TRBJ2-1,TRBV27,TGTGCCAGCAGTTTGGGACTAGCCCACCCCTACAATGAGCAGTTCTTC,CASSLGLAHPYNEQFF
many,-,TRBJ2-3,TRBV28,TGTGCCAGCAGCCTAGCCACAGATACGCAGTATTTT,CASSLATDTQYF
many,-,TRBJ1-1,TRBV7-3,TGTGCCAGCAGCTTGGGGGGGGCCACTGAAGCTTTCTTT,CASSLGGATEAFF
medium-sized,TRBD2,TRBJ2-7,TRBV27,TGTGCCAGCAGTTCCCCGGGAGGAGTATCGCAGTACTTC,CASSSPGGVSQYF
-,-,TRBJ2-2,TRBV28,TGTGCCAGCAGTCGAAGGGTTTGCTGGGAGCTGTTTTTT,CASSRRVCWELFF
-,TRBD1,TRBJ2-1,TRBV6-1,TGCGCCAGCAATCATGGGACAGGGCGATCCAATGAGCAGTTCTTC,CASNHGTGRSNEQFF
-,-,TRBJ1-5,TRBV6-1,TGTGCCAGCAGTGAATTCCTCCCGGGAAGCAATCAGCCCCAGCATTTT,CASSEFLPGSNQPQHF
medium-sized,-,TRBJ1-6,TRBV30,TGTGCCTGGAGTGTCTCTCCAGGAAATTCACCCCTCCACTTT,CAWSVSPGNSPLHF
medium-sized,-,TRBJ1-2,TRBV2,TGTGCCAGCAGTGGCAGGGAAAGCATCTATGGCTACACCTTC,CASSGRESIYGYTF
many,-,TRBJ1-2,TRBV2,TGTGCCAGCAGTCCAACAGGGAACTATGGCTACACCTTC,CASSPTGNYGYTF
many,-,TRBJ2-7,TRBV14,TGTGCCAGCAGCCACCGACTTGGCTACGAGCAGTACTTC,CASSHRLGYEQYF
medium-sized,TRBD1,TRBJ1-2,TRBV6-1,TGTGCCAGCAGAACCCCGCCGGGACAGGGGGCAGGCTACACCTTC,CASRTPPGQGAGYTF
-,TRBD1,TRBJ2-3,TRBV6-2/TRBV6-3,TGTGCCAGCACTGCAATTCCTGGACAGGGTCCCACAGATACGCAGTATTTT,CASTAIPGQGPTDTQYF
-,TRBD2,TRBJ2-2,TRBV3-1,TGTGCCAGCAGCCAGGGCATTGGCGGGAGGTCTTACGGGGAGCTGTTTTTT,CASSQGIGGRSYGELFF
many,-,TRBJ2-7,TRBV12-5,TGTGCTAGTGGCCGACCGGGGTACGAGCAGTACTTC,CASGRPGYEQYF